This TCR beta chain was identified during a study of blood T cell repertoires in COVID-19. Study-level information: Spain, Italy and the United States supplied samples that represented acute and convalescent COVID-19. PBMCs, B-cell-depleted T cells, or T cells were the source of the cDNA or gDNA that made up the material.

Germline CDR1 reads SGHDT; CDR2 reads YYEEEE. This CDR3 is built from 14 residues. V shed 4 bases and J 2 bases; nucleotides not matched to a gene: 5. In the authors' workflow: Amplification from reference gene primers served as the basis for estimated nucleated cell counts. Libraries were prepared by immunoSEQ multiplex PCR; TCRdb keeps only in-frame clonotypes and omits some of them. V and J calls and clone size are given by that table; D and trimming were obtained from the DNA. Found here are 250,000 to 400,000 clones, roughly 90% of them singletons; the top ten hold less than 3.5%. The V gene is TRBV5-6, the J gene TRBJ2-7; 8 bases align to TRBD2. The clonotype comes from a woman aged 30 to 39 with COVID-19, enrolled during active disease. Sequenced sample: peripheral blood. This CDR3 is CASSPGLVPYEQYF. The CDR3 DNA sequence: TGTGCCAGCAGCCCGGGACTAGTGCCCTACGAGCAGTACTTC.